This T cell receptor (beta chain) was recovered during a study of graft-versus-host responses after intestinal transplantation. The repertoire was sequenced with immunoSEQ multiplex PCR; TCRdb's copy has only in-frame clones and lacks some. The sample has about 16,000 clones, about 87% seen once. J was trimmed by 6 bases and V by 5 bases; bases with no gene match: 9. Germline assignment: CDR1 SEHNR and CDR2 FQNEAQ (reference sequence). The CDR3 totals 15 residues. As for this clone: Its antigen is undetermined. The identical CDR3 is also encoded by other nucleotide sequences in the sample.

General observations from the study: Within allografts, high graft-versus-host to host-versus-graft clonal ratios were seen among patients with graft-donor T cell macrochimerism.

This TCR came from a human patient who received an intestinal transplant, so some T cells may come from the graft donor. The J gene is TRBJ2-1, the V gene TRBV7-9; 8 bases map to TRBD2. Sequenced material: PBMCs, taken approximately 3.5 months after intestinal transplant. The DNA for the CDR3 is TGTGCCAGCAGCCAGAGAGCGGGAGAGCCCAATGAGCAGTTCTTC. This encodes CASSQRAGEPNEQFF.